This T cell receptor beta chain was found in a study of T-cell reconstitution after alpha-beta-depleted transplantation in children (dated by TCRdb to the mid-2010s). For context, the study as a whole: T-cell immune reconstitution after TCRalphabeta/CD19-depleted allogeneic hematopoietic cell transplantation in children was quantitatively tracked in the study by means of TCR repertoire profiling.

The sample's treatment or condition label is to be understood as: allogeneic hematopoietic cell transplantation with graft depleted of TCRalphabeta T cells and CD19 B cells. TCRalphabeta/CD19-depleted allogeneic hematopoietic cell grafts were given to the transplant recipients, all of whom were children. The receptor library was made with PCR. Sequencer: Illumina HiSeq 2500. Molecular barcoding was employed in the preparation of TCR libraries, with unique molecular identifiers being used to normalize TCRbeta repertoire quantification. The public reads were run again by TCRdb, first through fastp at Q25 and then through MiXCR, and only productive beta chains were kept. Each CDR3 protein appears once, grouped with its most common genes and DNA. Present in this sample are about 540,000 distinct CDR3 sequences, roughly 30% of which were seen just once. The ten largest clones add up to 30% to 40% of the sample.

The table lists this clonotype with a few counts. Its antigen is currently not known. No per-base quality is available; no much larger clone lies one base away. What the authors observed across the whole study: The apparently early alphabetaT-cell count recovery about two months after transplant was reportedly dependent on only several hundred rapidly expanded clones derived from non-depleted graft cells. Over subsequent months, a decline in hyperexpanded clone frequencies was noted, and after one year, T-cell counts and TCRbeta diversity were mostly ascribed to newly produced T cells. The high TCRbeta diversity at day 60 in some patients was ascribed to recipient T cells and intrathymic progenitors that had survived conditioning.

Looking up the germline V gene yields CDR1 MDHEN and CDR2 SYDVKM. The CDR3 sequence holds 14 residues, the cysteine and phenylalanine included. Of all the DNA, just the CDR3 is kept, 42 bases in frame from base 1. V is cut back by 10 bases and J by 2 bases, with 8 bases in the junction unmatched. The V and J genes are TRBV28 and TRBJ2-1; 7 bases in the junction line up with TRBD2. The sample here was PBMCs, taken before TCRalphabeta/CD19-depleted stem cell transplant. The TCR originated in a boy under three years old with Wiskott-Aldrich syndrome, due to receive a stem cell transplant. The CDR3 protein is CATWGGTTYNEQFF. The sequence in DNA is TGTGCCACCTGGGGAGGGACTACCTACAATGAGCAGTTCTTC.